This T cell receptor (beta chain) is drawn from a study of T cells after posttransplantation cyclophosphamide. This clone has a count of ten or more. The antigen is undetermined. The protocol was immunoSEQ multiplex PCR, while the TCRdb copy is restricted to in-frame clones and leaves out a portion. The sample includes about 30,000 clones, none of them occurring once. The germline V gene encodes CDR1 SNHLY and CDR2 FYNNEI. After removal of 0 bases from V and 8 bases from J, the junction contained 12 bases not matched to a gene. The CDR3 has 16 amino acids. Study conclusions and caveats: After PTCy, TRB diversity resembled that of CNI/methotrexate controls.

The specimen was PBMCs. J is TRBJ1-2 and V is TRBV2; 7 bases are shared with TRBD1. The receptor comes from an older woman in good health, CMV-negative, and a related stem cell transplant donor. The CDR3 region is CASSEALRGGARGYTF. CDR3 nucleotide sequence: TGTGCCAGCAGTGAAGCGCTTCGAGGGGGCGCGAGGGGCTACACCTTC.